The next 29 T cell receptor beta chains were all read from a single sample in a study of blood T cell repertoires in COVID-19. Profiled with immunoSEQ multiplex PCR; TCRdb holds only in-frame clones, not every one. This sample has about 500,000 clones, with 85% to 90% found just once. The specimen was peripheral blood. The source is a woman aged 45-65 years with COVID-19, enrolled during active disease.

This clone was picked up a small number of times. The chain carries TRBV2 and TRBJ2-7; 8 bases are shared with TRBD1. V trimming: 4 bases; J trimming: 7 bases; junction bases outside the gene matches: 6. The CDR3 covers 13 residues. CDR1 and CDR2 (germline): SNHLY, FYNNEI. CDR3 in amino acids: CASSVGRGREQYF. The DNA of the CDR3 is TGTGCCAGCAGTGTGGGCAGGGGGCGGGAGCAGTACTTC.

About this clone: Other DNA sequences from this sample encode an identical CDR3 as well. The V and J genes are TRBV5-1 and TRBJ2-7, with D possibly TRBD2 on 5 matching bases. CDR3 length: 12 amino acids. V shed 0 bases and J shed 5 bases, with 6 bases lying between them. Germline V gene sequence: CDR1 SGHRS, CDR2 YFSETQ. The DNA of the CDR3 is TGCGCCAGCAGCTTGGGAGGGCACGAGCAGTACTTC. Translation: CASSLGGHEQYF.

The rearrangement links TRBV7-3 to TRBJ1-5; a possible D gene is TRBD1 (6 bases). V lost 4 bases and J 1 base, leaving 11 bases between the germline ends. This CDR3 is 15 amino acids long. Germline V gives CDR1 SGHTA, CDR2 FQGTGA. As DNA, the CDR3 is TGTGCCAGCAGCTCGCCGACAGGAAGCAATCAGCCCCAGCATTTT. Translated, it gives CASSSPTGSNQPQHF.

J is TRBJ2-4 and V is TRBV18, with D maybe TRBD1 (5 bases). Per germline, CDR1 KGHSH and CDR2 LQKENI. Trimming cost V 2 bases and J 2 bases, with 13 bases left between them. The CDR3 contains 16 residues. CDR3 DNA sequence: TGTGCCAGCTCACCAGGAGCTACAGGACCCAAAAACATTCAGTACTTC. Amino acids: CASSPGATGPKNIQYF. Together with reference TRBV18 and TRBJ2-4, the CDR3 gives the full variable domain: NAGVMQNPRHLVRRRGQEARLRCSPMKGHSHVYWYRQLPEEGLKFMVYLQKENIIDESGMPKERFSAEFPKEGPSILRIQQVVRGDSAAYFCASSPGATGPKNIQYFGAGTRLSVL.

The rearrangement uses TRBV21-1 and TRBJ1-2; the D call TRBD1 from the table was never checked on the DNA. TRBV21-1 is deemed a pseudogene. The CDR3 is 14 residues long. The CDR3 protein is CASSPEDTAHGYTF. In DNA, the CDR3 is TGTGCCAGCAGCCCCGAGGACACGGCACATGGCTACACCTTC.

V is TRBV5-6 and J is TRBJ1-4, with 7 bases that match TRBD1. V lost 1 base to trimming and J lost 8 bases; unmatched junction nucleotides: 2. The CDR3 sequence is 13 residues long. Germline V gene sequence: CDR1 SGHDT, CDR2 YYEEEE. The CDR3 DNA sequence: TGTGCCAGCAGCTTGCAGGGGGGAGAAAAACTGTTTTTT. This encodes CASSLQGGEKLFF.

The chain recombines TRBV7-9 with TRBJ1-1; D is perhaps TRBD1 (5 bases). V was pared by 0 bases and J by 4 bases, with 9 bases between. Germline V lookup: CDR1 SEHNR, CDR2 FQNEAQ (reference sequence). The CDR3 sequence is 14 residues long. CDR3 amino acids: CASSLAGEGTEAFF. CDR3 sequence (DNA): TGTGCCAGCAGCTTAGCAGGGGAGGGCACTGAAGCTTTCTTT.

The chain combines TRBV6-5 with TRBJ2-4, with D unclear. Germline CDR1 and CDR2: MNHEY and SVGAGI. CDR3 length equals 11 residues. V lost 6 bases and J lost 7, with 7 bases in between. The CDR3 region has the DNA TGTGCCAGCAGGCTCGGGAACATTCAGTACTTC. Protein sequence: CASRLGNIQYF.

The chain has TRBV5-5 and TRBJ1-2; no reliable D call. Trimming took 0 bases from V and 2 from J, leaving 8 bases between them. The length of the CDR3 is 14 residues. Germline V lookup: CDR1 SGHKS, CDR2 YYEKEE (reference sequence). CDR3: CASSLVPGNYGYTF. The CDR3 DNA follows: TGTGCCAGCAGCTTGGTCCCCGGGAACTATGGCTACACCTTC.

The J gene is TRBJ1-6, the V gene TRBV6-5, with D possibly matching TRBD1 (5 bases). With 6 bases removed from V and 11 bases from J, the gap between germline ends came to 11 bases. The germline gives CDR1 MNHEY, CDR2 SVGAGI. CDR3 size: 12 residues. CDR3 region: CASRGLSAPLHF. CDR3 nucleotide sequence: TGTGCCAGCAGGGGGCTAAGTGCACCCCTCCACTTT.

The rearrangement links TRBV2 to TRBJ1-6; a possible D gene is TRBD1 (6 bases). Germline V gives CDR1 SNHLY, CDR2 FYNNEI. The CDR3 has 13 residues. Trimming took 5 bases from V and 10 from J, leaving 12 bases between them. The CDR3 here is CASSLDRTSPLHF. Here the CDR3 DNA reads TGTGCCAGCAGTTTAGACAGGACGTCACCCCTCCACTTT. Based on the CDR3 plus reference TRBV2 and TRBJ1-6, the full variable domain is EPEVTQTPSHQVTQMGQEVILRCVPISNHLYFYWYRQILGQKVEFLVSFYNNEISEKSEIFDDQFSVERPDGSNFTLKIRSTKLEDSAMYFCASSLDRTSPLHFGNGTRLTVT.

This clone showed up just once. The V gene is TRBV7-2, the J gene TRBJ1-3; D possibly corresponds to TRBD1 (5 bases). The CDR3 sequence is 17 residues long. With 1 base removed from V and 0 bases from J, the gap between germline ends came to 13 bases. CDR1 and CDR2 from the germline V gene are SGHTA and FQGNSA. CDR3 in amino acids: CASSLDLRDPSGNTIYF. The CDR3 DNA reads TGTGCCAGCAGCTTAGATTTGCGGGACCCCTCTGGAAACACCATATATTTT.

The gene calls are TRBV6-5 and TRBJ1-2; weak D call: TRBD1 (5 bases). Germline CDR1 reads MNHEY; CDR2 reads SVGAGI. This CDR3 is 12 amino acids long. V was cut by 10 bases and J by 6 bases, with 15 bases left in between. CDR3 nucleotides: TGTGCCACCCGTGGGGCAGGGCATGGCTACACCTTC. Translation: CATRGAGHGYTF.

The chain has TRBV5-4 and TRBJ2-1; 10 bases are a match to TRBD2. The trim removed 2 bases at V and 4 bases at J, leaving 6 bases unmatched. Germline assignment: CDR1 SGHNT and CDR2 YYREEE (reference sequence). This CDR3 spans 16 amino acids. The CDR3 spells CASSLEAGGHYNEQFF. As DNA, the CDR3 is TGTGCCAGCAGCTTAGAAGCGGGGGGGCATTACAATGAGCAGTTCTTC.

This clone came up once. V gene TRBV5-4 combines with J gene TRBJ2-3; 7 nucleotides align to TRBD1. The CDR3 totals 14 residues. Germline CDR1 is SGHNT and CDR2 is YYREEE (reference sequence). The junction had 7 bases not matched to a gene; V was cut back by 3 bases and J by 6 bases. CDR3 nucleotide sequence: TGTGCCAGCAGCTCGACCCTAGGGGGCGATACGCAGTATTTT. It specifies CASSSTLGGDTQYF.

The CDR3 protein is CATSEESWRGTGELFF. DNA for the CDR3: TGTGCCACCAGTGAGGAGAGTTGGCGAGGGACCGGGGAGCTGTTTTTT. V gene TRBV24-1 combines with J gene TRBJ2-2; tentatively, D is TRBD2 (5 bases). Germline V gene lookup returns CDR1 KGHDR and CDR2 SFDVKD. The germline V and J ends were trimmed by 4 bases and 5 bases, with 16 bases remaining between them. This CDR3 has 16 residues.

This chain connects TRBV2 to TRBJ2-1; D not certain. The germline V and J ends were trimmed by 3 bases and 9 bases, with 6 bases remaining between them. Germline CDR1 and CDR2: SNHLY and FYNNEI. The CDR3 is made up of 11 amino acids. CDR3 loop: CASSDVSEQFF. CDR3 DNA sequence: TGTGCCAGCAGTGACGTGAGTGAGCAGTTCTTC.

This sequence joins TRBV21-1 and TRBJ2-3; TRBD2 is taken as the D call from the table, unchecked against the DNA. TRBV21-1 represents a pseudogene. The CDR3 extends over 15 amino acids. In DNA form, the CDR3 reads TGTGCCACCCCGGATCGGGGGGGGGTCACAGATACGCAGTATTTT. It yields the protein CATPDRGGVTDTQYF.

The chain combines TRBV9 with TRBJ1-3; D possibly corresponds to TRBD1 (6 bases). CDR3 length: 15 amino acids. Trimming took 0 bases from V and 0 from J, leaving 7 bases between them. Germline V gene sequence: CDR1 SGDLS, CDR2 YYNGEE. CDR3 in amino acids: CASSVAGASGNTIYF. The CDR3 bases are TGTGCCAGCAGCGTAGCAGGGGCCTCTGGAAACACCATATATTTT. Filled out from reference TRBV9 and TRBJ1-3, the complete variable domain reads DSGVTQTPKHLITATGQRVTLRCSPRSGDLSVYWYQQSLDQGLQFLIQYYNGEERAKGNILERFSAQQFPDLHSELNLSSLELGDSALYFCASSVAGASGNTIYFGEGSWLTVV.

This chain uses TRBV5-8 with TRBJ2-6; 10 nucleotides align to TRBD2. Germline CDR1 SGHTS, CDR2 YDEGEE. This CDR3 is 18 amino acids long. J was trimmed by 0 bases and V by 3 bases; bases with no gene match: 6. The CDR3 DNA reads as TGTGCCAGCAGCTCCGGGACTAGCGTTAGCTCTGGGGCCAACGTCCTGACTTTC. This sequence encodes CASSSGTSVSSGANVLTF.

The chain is built from TRBV2 and TRBJ1-5, with 8 bases that match TRBD1. With V trimmed by 5 bases and J by 7 bases, 7 bases remained unmatched. Germline CDR1 is SNHLY and CDR2 is FYNNEI. This CDR3 is 14 amino acids long. The CDR3 loop is CASSFQGAGQPQHF. The CDR3 bases are TGTGCCAGCAGTTTCCAGGGGGCAGGGCAGCCCCAGCATTTT.

The chain combines TRBV2 with TRBJ1-4; maybe TRBD1 (6 bases). The germline gives CDR1 SNHLY, CDR2 FYNNEI. This CDR3 has 12 residues. Trimming shortened V by 10 bases and J by 8 bases, and 14 bases separated the two germline ends. The CDR3 nucleotides read TGTGCCATGCAGACAGGCAGAGAAAAACTGTTTTTT. Translation: CAMQTGREKLFF.

Concerning this clone itself: This same CDR3 is encoded by further DNA sequences in the sample. This rearrangement joins TRBV2 to TRBJ1-1; 9 bases agree with TRBD1. V dropped 5 bases and J dropped 5; count of bases not matched to a gene: 3. Germline CDR1 reads SNHLY; CDR2 reads FYNNEI. The CDR3 contains 13 residues. CDR3 residues: CASSLDRGTEAFF. The CDR3 DNA is TGTGCCAGCAGTTTGGACAGGGGTACTGAAGCTTTCTTT.

The chain employs TRBV6-5 and TRBJ1-5; 7 nucleotides agree with TRBD1. After removal of 6 bases from V and 0 bases from J, the junction contained 5 bases not matched to a gene. Germline loops: CDR1 MNHEY, CDR2 SVGAGI. This CDR3 comprises 15 residues. The CDR3 DNA is TGTGCCAGCAGACGGACAGGTTATAGCAATCAGCCCCAGCATTTT. Translating it yields CASRRTGYSNQPQHF.

V is TRBV7-2 and J is TRBJ1-1, with TRBD1 identical over 7 bases. This CDR3 has 14 residues. Germline CDR1 reads SGHTA; CDR2 reads FQGNSA. The J segment lost 13 bases and the V segment lost 3 bases, leaving 14 bases of the junction unmatched. Here the CDR3 reads CASSFEGAPPDGFF. The CDR3 region has the DNA TGTGCCAGCAGCTTTGAGGGGGCGCCCCCTGATGGTTTCTTT.

V is TRBV6-4 and J is TRBJ2-2, with a possible D match to TRBD1 (6 bases). The V gene's germline CDR1 is MRHNA and CDR2 SNTAGT. The CDR3 covers 12 residues. V lost 6 bases and J 4 bases, leaving 6 bases between the germline ends. The CDR3 region is CASRQGTGELFF. CDR3 coding DNA: TGTGCCAGCAGACAGGGCACCGGGGAGCTGTTTTTT.

This clone was detected once. The chain is built from TRBV6-5 and TRBJ1-4; no reliable D call. V shed 8 bases and J shed 0 bases, with 13 bases lying between them. There are 15 residues in the CDR3. Looked up from germline, CDR1 is MNHEY and CDR2 is SVGAGI. The CDR3 DNA sequence: TGTGCCAGCTCCCCCACCGGGACAACTAATGAAAAACTGTTTTTT. It encodes CASSPTGTTNEKLFF.

There are a few counts of this clone. The J gene is TRBJ2-1, the V gene TRBV3-1 (or the pseudogene TRBV3-2); D might be TRBD2 (6 bases). Germline CDR1 is LGHDT and CDR2 is YNNKEL (reference sequence). The length of the CDR3 is 13 residues. The germline V and J ends were trimmed by 3 bases and 10 bases, with 13 bases remaining between them. CDR3: CASSQTFAGEQFF. In DNA form, the CDR3 reads TGTGCCAGCAGCCAGACCTTCGCGGGGGAGCAGTTCTTC.

This clone has just a few counts. The CDR3 coding sequence is TGTGCCAGCAGGGCCCGACAGGACCTGAACACTGAAGCTTTCTTT. Protein sequence: CASRARQDLNTEAFF. V is TRBV27 and J is TRBJ1-1; a possible D gene is TRBD1 (6 bases). CDR1 is MNHEY, CDR2 SMNVEV, per germline (reference sequence). The CDR3 contains 15 residues. V lost 6 bases and J 0 bases, leaving 14 bases between the germline ends.